This T cell receptor beta chain stems from a study of CD8 T cells in Susac syndrome. Random hexamers primed reverse transcription of about 0.45 to 1 ug RNA. Multiplex PCR with immunoSEQ amplified the TCR beta CDR3 across 54 Vbeta and 13 Jbeta. TCRdb itself ran the immunoSEQ multiplex PCR reads through MiXCR, one entry per CDR3 protein. Of fewer than 200,000 distinct CDR3 sequences listed, over 75% were seen once; the top ten hold about 0.1%. The sample was CD4+ T cells from PBMCs. The sequence came from a human donor with Susac syndrome.

CDR3: CASSYGTGENNEQFF. The CDR3 coding sequence is TGTGCCAGCAGCTACGGGACAGGAGAAAACAATGAGCAGTTCTTC. V gene TRBV5-4 combines with J gene TRBJ2-1, with TRBD1 matching over 8 bases. Germline V gives CDR1 SGHNT, CDR2 YYREEE (reference sequence). This CDR3 region has 15 residues. Trimming removed 3 bases from V and 5 bases from J; junction bases left unmatched: 7.